The 17 T cell receptor beta chains below all came from one sample that was sequenced in a study of memory CD4+ T cells and cytomegalovirus serostatus. Assay: immunoSEQ multiplex PCR; the TCRdb copy retains only in-frame clones and omits some. The table records some 87,000 clones, over 70% of them present only once. The sort gate was single viable CD3+CD4+CD8-CD45RO+ cells for memory CD4+ T cells. The sequencing input was memory CD4+ T cells from blood. The receptors derive from an adult in good health and CMV-seropositive.

The chain has TRBV4-3 and TRBJ1-2, with D possibly matching TRBD1 (5 bases). Germline assignment: CDR1 LGHNA and CDR2 YSLEER. The CDR3 length is 13 residues. Deletions cut 0 bases from V and 8 bases from J, with 10 bases between. The CDR3 DNA is TGCGCCAGCAGCCAAGATGGGGGTCGGGGCTACACCTTC. Its protein is CASSQDGGRGYTF.

This clone was seen once. This chain uses TRBV29-1 with TRBJ1-1; 7 bases fit TRBD1. Germline assignment: CDR1 SQVTM and CDR2 ANQGSEA. J lost 3 bases, V lost 6 bases, and 16 bases had no gene match. This CDR3 has 16 amino acids. The CDR3 sequence is CSVLGTAVHRYTEAFF. The CDR3 DNA sequence: TGCAGCGTGCTCGGGACAGCCGTCCATCGGTACACTGAAGCTTTCTTT.

This chain connects TRBV28 to TRBJ1-1; 12 positions match TRBD1. After removal of 5 bases from V and 8 bases from J, the junction contained 9 bases not matched to a gene. This CDR3 is built from 15 residues. Germline CDR1 reads MDHEN; CDR2 reads SYDVKM. CDR3 loop: CASSPGQGARGEAFF. CDR3 sequence (DNA): TGTGCCAGCAGTCCGGGACAGGGGGCGCGGGGCGAAGCTTTCTTT.

The chain recombines TRBV5-4 with TRBJ1-2, with D possibly being TRBD1 (5 bases). Germline CDR1 is SGHNT and CDR2 is YYREEE (reference sequence). V was shortened by 6 bases and J by 0 bases, with 12 bases between the two germline ends. The CDR3 spans 14 residues. CDR3 residues: CASKLDRANYGYTF. CDR3 sequence (DNA): TGTGCCAGCAAACTTGACAGAGCTAACTATGGCTACACCTTC.

The chain joins TRBV7-2 to TRBJ2-1, with D perhaps TRBD1 (6 bases). Trimming stripped 5 bases from V and 4 bases from J, with 15 bases between. Looked up from germline, CDR1 is SGHTA and CDR2 is FQGNSA. The CDR3 runs to 15 residues. CDR3 nucleotides: TGTGCCAGCAGCCCCGGGACATCCCGATACAATGAGCAGTTCTTC. Amino acid sequence: CASSPGTSRYNEQFF. The full variable domain, with the rest looked up from reference TRBV7-2 and TRBJ2-1, is GAGVSQSPSNKVTEKGKDVELRCDPISGHTALYWYRQSLGQGLEFLIYFQGNSAPDKSGLPSDRFSAERTGGSVSTLTIQRTQQEDSAVYLCASSPGTSRYNEQFFGPGTRLTVL.

The chain links TRBV6-4 to TRBJ2-7, with a possible D match to TRBD2 (6 bases). This CDR3 comprises 13 residues. CDR1 is MRHNA, CDR2 SNTAGT, per germline. V shed 2 bases and J shed 6 bases, with 11 bases lying between them. The CDR3 DNA follows: TGTGCCAGCAGTGACAGGCCCGGGGGCGAGCAGTACTTC. This sequence encodes CASSDRPGGEQYF.

This clone was observed a single time. The chain has TRBV9 and TRBJ2-7; D uncertain. The ends were cut back, 0 bases at V and 6 bases at J, with 7 bases in the middle. Germline V gene lookup returns CDR1 SGDLS and CDR2 YYNGEE. This CDR3 is 12 amino acids long. CDR3 loop: CASSVGPGEQYF. CDR3 bases: TGTGCCAGCAGCGTAGGACCCGGCGAGCAGTACTTC.

The genes are TRBV6-6 and TRBJ2-3, with no clear D. The CDR3 runs 14 residues. Trimming pared 1 base from V and 3 bases from J, leaving 8 bases between. Germline CDR1 and CDR2: MNHNY and SVGAGI (reference sequence). The CDR3 here is CASSYLTPTDTQYF. In nucleotides, the CDR3 is TGTGCCAGCAGTTACTTGACCCCGACAGATACGCAGTATTTT.

This chain connects TRBV5-5 to TRBJ1-1, with D unresolved. Trimming took 0 bases from V and 4 from J, leaving 10 bases between them. The CDR3 covers 14 residues. Per the germline V gene, CDR1 is SGHKS and CDR2 is YYEKEE (reference sequence). CDR3 sequence reads: CASSLAGIGTEAFF. The CDR3 coding sequence is TGTGCCAGCAGCTTGGCCGGGATCGGCACTGAAGCTTTCTTT.

The chain has TRBV2 and TRBJ2-7, with TRBD1 identical over 8 bases. V lost 5 bases and J lost 2; bases outside the gene matches: 5. From germline, CDR1 is SNHLY and CDR2 FYNNEI. This CDR3 contains 14 residues. The CDR3 DNA reads TGTGCCAGCAGTTTAAAGGACAGGGCCTACGAGCAGTACTTC. Residues: CASSLKDRAYEQYF.

The rearrangement uses TRBV28 and TRBJ2-5; D unresolved. The germline gives CDR1 MDHEN, CDR2 SYDVKM. Trimming removed 7 bases at V and 3 bases at J, with 12 bases between. This CDR3 contains 13 residues. CDR3 sequence: CASTKGGKETQYF. The DNA of the CDR3 is TGTGCCAGCACTAAGGGCGGCAAAGAGACCCAGTACTTC.

The chain uses TRBV4-3 and TRBJ1-3; no clear D gene. This CDR3 spans 15 amino acids. The ends were cut back, 4 bases at V and 3 bases at J, with 13 bases in the middle. The germline CDR1 and CDR2 sequences are LGHNA and YSLEER. CDR3 sequence: CASSPSSKGGNTIYF. The CDR3 bases are TGCGCCAGCAGCCCAAGTTCGAAGGGTGGAAACACCATATATTTT.

This clone was counted a single time. The gene calls are TRBV6-1 and TRBJ2-7, with unresolved D. V was clipped by 0 bases and J by 5 bases, with 11 bases between them. The CDR3 has 14 amino acids. CDR1 is MNHNS and CDR2 is SASEGT in the germline V gene. For the CDR3, the DNA is TGTGCCAGCAGTGAAGCGGGCAGCGTCCACGAGCAGTACTTC. Encoded protein: CASSEAGSVHEQYF.

This clone was counted only a few times. At the DNA level, this CDR3 is encoded by other sequences in the same sample as well. V and J are TRBV9 and TRBJ2-3, with a tentative D call TRBD1 (6 bases). The CDR3 contains 14 residues. Germline V gene data show CDR1 as SGDLS and CDR2 as YYNGEE. V dropped 0 bases and J dropped 6 bases, with 11 bases sitting between them. DNA for the CDR3: TGTGCCAGCAGCGTAGTTCCAGGGGCCGATACGCAGTATTTT. Amino acids: CASSVVPGADTQYF.

This chain uses TRBV10-3 with TRBJ2-3, with D maybe TRBD2 (6 bases). The germline V gene has CDR1 ENHRY and CDR2 SYGVKD. The V gene lost 2 bases and the J gene lost 5 bases, with 17 bases spanning the gap. There are 16 residues in the CDR3. The CDR3 sequence is CAISEGGLRRVDTQYF. CDR3 in DNA: TGTGCCATCAGTGAGGGGGGACTTCGAAGAGTAGATACGCAGTATTTT.

Only a few counts were recorded for this clone. The CDR3 nucleotides are TGTGCCTGGAGTCATGGGGCTCTGGCGATTAAAGCTTTCTTT. This gives the protein CAWSHGALAIKAFF. The chain recombines TRBV30 with TRBJ1-1; the D gene is possibly TRBD1 (5 bases). V was trimmed by 2 bases and J by 9 bases, leaving 19 bases between them. Germline CDR1 is GTSNPN and CDR2 is SVGIG (reference sequence). This CDR3 has 14 amino acids.

The chain carries TRBV5-1 and TRBJ1-4; 7 nucleotides match TRBD1. Germline values: CDR1 SGHRS, CDR2 YFSETQ. CDR3 length: 16 amino acids. With V trimmed by 4 bases and J by 3 bases, 9 bases remained unmatched. The CDR3: CASSGQTGFSNEKLFF. In DNA, the CDR3 is TGCGCCAGCAGCGGACAGACAGGGTTCTCTAATGAAAAACTGTTTTTT.